Listed here are 17 T cell receptor beta chains from one sample, sequenced in a study of blood T cell repertoires in COVID-19 (dated by TCRdb to about 2020). Libraries were prepared through the immunoSEQ multiplex PCR assay. TCRdb holds this immuneACCESS table with in-frame rearrangements only. Some clones are missing; in checked studies, unresolved V genes explain under half, and the rest has no known cause. Here the sample has 90,000 to 120,000 clones; around 80% occur a single time. The ten largest account for 4.3% of the sample. The sequencing sample was made of peripheral blood. These receptors came from a man aged 65 to 79 with acute or convalescent COVID-19.

The V and J genes are TRBV5-1 and TRBJ1-2, with 7 bases lining up with TRBD1. Germline CDR1 and CDR2: SGHRS and YFSETQ. The V gene end was trimmed by 4 bases and the J gene end by 1 base; junction bases not matched to a gene: 1. This CDR3 spans 13 amino acids. For the CDR3, the DNA is TGCGCCAGCAGCGGGGACAGTAACTATGGCTACACCTTC. Translated: CASSGDSNYGYTF.

The chain joins TRBV5-4 to TRBJ2-3; D possibly corresponds to TRBD1 (6 bases). CDR1 and CDR2 from the germline V gene are SGHNT and YYREEE (reference sequence). V was cut by 4 bases and J by 1 base, with 13 bases left in between. This CDR3 contains 15 residues. The CDR3 loop is CASSVDSHGTDTQYF. The CDR3 DNA reads TGTGCCAGCAGCGTGGACAGCCACGGCACAGATACGCAGTATTTT.

This clone appeared a few times. The V and J genes are TRBV7-6 and TRBJ2-1; TRBD1 might be the D (5 bases). Per germline, CDR1 SGHVS and CDR2 FNYEAQ. Trimming took 5 bases from V and 9 from J, leaving 20 bases between them. The CDR3 runs 15 residues. In nucleotides, the CDR3 is TGTGCCAGCAGCAGAACCTGGGTCGGTGGGGCTGAGCAGTTCTTC. Translation: CASSRTWVGGAEQFF.

The CDR3 region has the DNA TGTGCCACCAGCAGTCAACGGGGAGATTATACTGAAGCTTTCTTT. This translates into CATSSQRGDYTEAFF. The genes are TRBV15 and TRBJ1-1; D is unclear. CDR3 length: 15 amino acids. V was clipped by 3 bases and J by 5 bases, with 16 bases between them. CDR1 is LNHNV, CDR2 YYDKDF, per germline (reference sequence).

The chain combines TRBV6-2 or TRBV6-3 with TRBJ1-2; 8 positions match TRBD1. The V and J ends lost 2 bases and 2 bases, in that order; junction bases with no gene match: 7. The CDR3 extends over 16 amino acids. Germline values: CDR1 MNHEY, CDR2 SVGEGT. The CDR3 sequence is CASSYPEDRVNYGYTF. The CDR3 DNA follows: TGTGCCAGCAGTTACCCCGAGGACAGGGTCAACTATGGCTACACCTTC.

The gene calls are TRBV4-3 and TRBJ1-1; D ambiguous. The V and J ends lost 0 bases and 8 bases respectively, with 13 bases between them. The CDR3 totals 14 residues. Germline loops: CDR1 LGHNA, CDR2 YSLEER. The DNA of the CDR3 is TGCGCCAGCAGCCAAGATTTACAGTTTCCCGAAGCTTTCTTT. This translates into CASSQDLQFPEAFF.

J is TRBJ1-4 and V is TRBV5-1; TRBD1 aligns across 8 bases. CDR3 length: 18 residues. V shed 2 bases, J shed 3 bases, and the junction held 12 bases outside the gene matches. Germline V gives CDR1 SGHRS, CDR2 YFSETQ. The CDR3 DNA sequence: TGCGCCAGCAGCTTCTCCGGACAGGGCGGGGGGGCTAATGAAAAACTGTTTTTT. Its protein product is CASSFSGQGGGANEKLFF. Full variable domain (outside the CDR3, taken from reference TRBV5-1 and TRBJ1-4): KAGVTQTPRYLIKTRGQQVTLSCSPISGHRSVSWYQQTPGQGLQFLFEYFSETQRNKGNFPGRFSGRQFSNSRSEMNVSTLELGDSALYLCASSFSGQGGGANEKLFFGSGTQLSVL.

The chain carries TRBV6-5 and TRBJ2-2; perhaps TRBD2 as D (6 bases). V was cut by 3 bases and J by 2 bases, with 13 bases left in between. The CDR3 spans 16 residues. The germline V gene has CDR1 MNHEY and CDR2 SVGAGI. This CDR3 reads CASSYYGGPNTGELFF. The CDR3, as DNA: TGTGCCAGCAGTTATTACGGGGGACCTAACACCGGGGAGCTGTTTTTT.

Here the CDR3 reads CASSLRLAGALTDTQYF. CDR3 coding DNA: TGTGCCAGCAGCTTGAGGCTAGCGGGGGCTCTCACAGATACGCAGTATTTT. The chain combines TRBV5-4 with TRBJ2-3; 10 nucleotides agree with TRBD2. This CDR3 has 17 residues. Germline CDR1 SGHNT, CDR2 YYREEE (reference sequence). V was clipped by 1 base and J by 2 bases; unmatched bases: 7.

The V and J genes are TRBV7-8 and TRBJ2-7, with D possibly TRBD2 on 6 matching bases. V was pared by 4 bases and J by 0 bases, with 10 bases between. The germline gives CDR1 SGHVS, CDR2 FQNEAQ. The CDR3 spans 14 residues. CDR3 nucleotides: TGTGCCAGCAGCTCGGGACTGAACTCCTACGAGCAGTACTTC. Its protein product is CASSSGLNSYEQYF.

The table lists this clone with a count of one. The chain combines TRBV4-1 with TRBJ2-5, with 7 bases that match TRBD1. V was pared by 4 bases and J by 0 bases, with 2 bases of the junction left unmatched. Germline assignment: CDR1 MGHRA and CDR2 YSYEKL. The CDR3 contains 14 residues. This CDR3 reads CASSLGQHQETQYF. The CDR3 DNA reads TGCGCCAGCAGCCTGGGACAGCACCAAGAGACCCAGTACTTC.

V and J are TRBV7-9 and TRBJ1-3, with unresolved D. This CDR3 is 15 amino acids long. Per the germline V gene, CDR1 is SEHNR and CDR2 is FQNEAQ (reference sequence). V was trimmed by 5 bases and J by 1 base, leaving 12 bases between them. The CDR3 region has the DNA TGTGCCAGCAGCCAAACCGGGAATTCTGGAAACACCATATATTTT. Amino acids: CASSQTGNSGNTIYF.

The rearrangement joins TRBV3-1 (or the pseudogene TRBV3-2) to TRBJ2-1; 8 bases match TRBD2. The CDR3 length is 13 residues. V lost 6 bases and J lost 9; bases outside the gene matches: 7. Looked up from germline, CDR1 is LGHDT and CDR2 is YNNKEL (reference sequence). CDR3 amino acids: CASSDGLASEQFF. The CDR3 DNA reads TGTGCCAGCAGTGACGGACTAGCCAGTGAGCAGTTCTTC.

The chain recombines TRBV7-9 with TRBJ2-7; D is unclear. Per the germline V gene, CDR1 is SEHNR and CDR2 is FQNEAQ (reference sequence). Between the trimmed V and J ends, which lost 5 bases and 0 bases, there was a span of 11 bases. The CDR3 extends over 14 amino acids. The CDR3, as DNA: TGTGCCAGCAGCCCGGTGTTTAGCTCCTACGAGCAGTACTTC. Its translation: CASSPVFSSYEQYF.

This chain joins TRBV4-3 and TRBJ2-1; possible D gene TRBD2, 5 bases. The CDR3 totals 15 residues. The germline CDR1 and CDR2 sequences are LGHNA and YSLEER. Trimming pared 4 bases from V and 9 bases from J, leaving 19 bases between. CDR3 amino acids: CASSRGLPTESEQFF. The CDR3 nucleotides are TGCGCCAGCAGCCGAGGACTGCCCACGGAATCTGAGCAGTTCTTC.

The rearrangement links TRBV6-5 to TRBJ1-2; possible D gene TRBD1, 6 bases. The CDR3 is made up of 14 amino acids. Per the germline V gene, CDR1 is MNHEY and CDR2 is SVGAGI. The germline V and J ends were trimmed by 7 bases and 7 bases, with 19 bases remaining between them. The CDR3 region is CASTRIQGSGGYTF. For the CDR3, the DNA is TGTGCCAGCACTAGGATACAGGGATCAGGTGGCTACACCTTC.

The chain couples TRBV12-3 or TRBV12-4 to TRBJ2-1; tentatively, D is TRBD1 (5 bases). Trimming left V 3 bases short and J 10 bases short, with 13 bases between. The CDR3 contains 13 residues. Written as DNA, the CDR3 is TGTGCCAGCAGTTTGCAGGGCCCCGACGAGCAGTTCTTC. This translates into CASSLQGPDEQFF.